Following are 14 T cell receptor beta chains from one sample sequenced in a study of blood T cells in healthy people across ages. A second about 7 to 12 cycle PCR used barcoded and J-beta primers. TCRdb redid the calling of the 5' RACE reads with MiXCR, one entry per CDR3 protein. The table includes approximately 800,000 distinct CDR3 sequences, less than 80% detected once. The sample comprised blood. These receptors were taken from a man aged 25 to 45 in good health.

A note on this clonotype: The germline gene is not matched at one end of the junction; a read error may be the cause. This sequence joins TRBV20-1 and TRBJ2-1, with a possible D match to TRBD1 (8 bases). CDR1 is DFQATT and CDR2 is SNEGSKA in the germline V gene (reference sequence). The CDR3 sequence is 17 residues long. In nucleotides, the CDR3 is TGCAATGCTAGAGATCAAGGCACAGGGGGGGACTACAATGAGCAGTTCTTC. This translates into CNARDQGTGGDYNEQFF.

The rearrangement links TRBV2 to TRBJ2-2; TRBD1 matches 7 bases. The CDR3 runs 14 residues. Losses at the gene ends were 9 bases for V and 5 bases for J; bases not matched to a gene: 9. CDR1 SNHLY and CDR2 FYNNEI come from the germline V gene. This CDR3 is CASMDRPLTGELFF. Here the CDR3 DNA reads TGTGCCAGTATGGACAGGCCCTTGACCGGGGAGCTGTTTTTT.

The rearrangement links TRBV2 to TRBJ1-5; 8 nucleotides agree with TRBD1. With V trimmed by 9 bases and J by 0 bases, 13 bases remained unmatched. Germline CDR1 is SNHLY and CDR2 is FYNNEI. This CDR3 is built from 17 residues. CDR3 residues: CASTLPGQVDSNQPQHF. CDR3 DNA sequence: TGTGCCAGTACTTTACCGGGACAGGTCGATAGCAATCAGCCCCAGCATTTT.

The rearrangement links TRBV28 to TRBJ2-5, with 11 bases matching TRBD2. This CDR3 is 15 amino acids long. Trimming at V came to 6 bases and at J to 5 bases, leaving 8 bases not matched to a gene. Looked up from germline, CDR1 is MDHEN and CDR2 is SYDVKM. CDR3 in DNA: TGTGCCAGCAGCCCGACTAGCGGGGTTGGGGAGACCCAGTACTTC. The encoded protein is CASSPTSGVGETQYF. The full variable domain, in which reference TRBV28 and TRBJ2-5 provide the parts outside the CDR3, is DVKVTQSSRYLVKRTGEKVFLECVQDMDHENMFWYRQDPGLGLRLIYFSYDVKMKEKGDIPEGYSVSREKKERFSLILESASTNQTSMYLCASSPTSGVGETQYFGPGTRLLVL.

The chain is built from TRBV25-1 and TRBJ1-6; TRBD1 matches at 9 bases. The CDR3 loop spans 15 amino acids. The V gene's germline CDR1 is MGHDK and CDR2 SYGVNS. V lost 4 bases and J lost 10; bases outside the gene matches: 8. The CDR3 reads CASSGKQGAFSPLHF. CDR3 DNA: TGTGCCAGCAGTGGGAAACAGGGGGCATTCTCACCCCTCCACTTT.

V and J are TRBV6-5 and TRBJ2-2; 9 nucleotides match TRBD2. The CDR3 is made up of 15 amino acids. Germline lookup yields CDR1 MNHEY and CDR2 SVGAGI. V lost 10 bases, J lost 4 bases, and 10 bases stayed unmatched. This chain's CDR3 is CATRRGGVVTGELFF. The CDR3 coding sequence is TGTGCCACCCGGCGGGGGGGCGTCGTCACCGGGGAGCTGTTTTTT.

Turning to this clonotype: A read error may account for a junction end that differs from germline. The CDR3 here is CAASRALRRGIVTDTQYF. The DNA for the CDR3 is TGTGCCGCCAGCAGAGCCCTAAGACGGGGAATAGTCACAGATACGCAGTATTTT. This chain joins TRBV15 and TRBJ2-3, with D possibly matching TRBD2 (5 bases). The CDR3 contains 18 residues. Germline CDR1 and CDR2: LNHNV and YYDKDF (reference sequence).

The CDR3 loop is CAISPQARTDTQYF. In DNA, the CDR3 is TGTGCCATCAGTCCACAGGCGCGCACAGATACGCAGTATTTT. J is TRBJ2-3 and V is TRBV10-3; TRBD1 might be the D (5 bases). This CDR3 contains 14 residues. Trimming stripped 5 bases from V and 1 base from J, with 10 bases between. Germline V gene lookup returns CDR1 ENHRY and CDR2 SYGVKD.

This sequence joins TRBV10-3 and TRBJ1-1; TRBD1 matches 9 bases. The CDR3 loop spans 18 amino acids. CDR1 ENHRY and CDR2 SYGVKD come from the germline V gene. The V and J ends lost 3 bases and 0 bases, in that order; junction bases with no gene match: 11. CDR3 in amino acids: CAISEFPGTGPLNTEAFF. CDR3 sequence (DNA): TGTGCCATCAGTGAATTTCCAGGGACAGGGCCCTTGAACACTGAAGCTTTCTTT.

The rearrangement joins TRBV27 to TRBJ1-6; no clear D gene. Germline V CDR1 and CDR2: MNHEY, SMNVEV (reference sequence). Trimming pared 7 bases from V and 4 bases from J, leaving 14 bases between. The CDR3 contains 15 residues. CDR3 amino acids: CASNSGPVYNSPLHF. CDR3 coding DNA: TGTGCCAGCAACTCCGGGCCAGTATATAATTCACCCCTCCACTTT.

The count of this clonotype is one. The rearrangement uses TRBV20-1 and TRBJ1-5, with 8 bases that match TRBD1. The germline gives CDR1 DFQATT, CDR2 SNEGSKA (reference sequence). This CDR3 contains 13 residues. Unmatched junction bases numbered 6, after V lost 6 bases and J lost 5 bases. The CDR3 DNA follows: TGCAGTGCGGGCAGGGGGCTGGATCAGCCCCAGCATTTT. Translated, it gives CSAGRGLDQPQHF.

The sample holds a few counts of this clonotype. This sequence joins TRBV20-1 and TRBJ2-7; TRBD1 aligns across 7 bases. J lost 0 bases, V lost 0 bases, and 5 bases had no gene match. This CDR3 contains 15 residues. Germline loops: CDR1 DFQATT, CDR2 SNEGSKA (reference sequence). This CDR3 reads CSARDSGQSSYEQYF. The CDR3 DNA reads TGCAGTGCTAGAGACTCGGGACAGAGCTCCTACGAGCAGTACTTC.

This chain connects TRBV5-5 to TRBJ2-1, with TRBD2 identical over 11 bases. V lost 1 base to trimming and J lost 13 bases; unmatched junction nucleotides: 4. The CDR3 covers 13 residues. CDR1 SGHKS and CDR2 YYEKEE come from the germline V gene (reference sequence). The chain's CDR3 is CASSLTSGGLQFF. Written as DNA, the CDR3 is TGTGCCAGCAGCTTGACTAGCGGGGGCCTCCAGTTCTTC.

This clonotype occurred a few times. V and J are TRBV5-1 and TRBJ2-5; D uncertain. Trimming removed 9 bases at V and 6 bases at J, with 9 bases between. The germline V gene encodes CDR1 SGHRS and CDR2 YFSETQ. The CDR3 is made up of 10 amino acids. CDR3 region: CATNRKTQYF. CDR3 DNA: TGCGCCACCAACCGGAAGACCCAGTACTTC.